Listed below are T cell receptor beta chains from one sample, sequenced in a study of T cells after yellow fever vaccination. MiXCR, run by TCRdb on the 5' RACE reads, gives a single entry per CDR3 protein. The profile shows under 600,000 distinct CDR3 sequences, roughly 13% of them singletons. This material consisted of PBMCs, taken on the day of the yellow fever booster vaccination. These receptors were taken from a man aged 30-40 years who received the YFV17D yellow fever vaccine. Each CDR3 is given with its conserved first and last residue. The D gene is left open where the match is weak. Size is omitted from some rows. Given values are once, few, many or a class for expanded clones.

d_call j_call v_call clone_size cdr3_nt cdr3_aa
- TRBJ2-5 TRBV4-2 few TGTGCCAGCAGCGGGGGGAGTACAGAGACCCAGTACTTC CASSGGSTETQYF
TRBD1 TRBJ1-3 TRBV3-1 few TGTGCCAGCAGCCCCCGGGACAGATACTCTGGAAACACCATATATTTT CASSPRDRYSGNTIYF
- TRBJ2-1 TRBV4-3 many TGCGCCAGCAGCCAAGAGTACGCGTGGACTATCAATGAGCAGTTCTTC CASSQEYAWTINEQFF
- TRBJ2-7 TRBV10-3 - TGTGCCACGAGCCTGGACAGCGGCTACGAGCAGTACTTC CATSLDSGYEQYF
- TRBJ2-7 TRBV12-3/TRBV12-4 few TGTGCCAGCAGCCATACTTGGCGCCGGGTTTACGAGCAGTACTTC CASSHTWRRVYEQYF
- TRBJ2-2 TRBV14 few TGTGCCAGCAGCCAAGTCCAAGGTGGAGGGGGCGGCGGGGAGCTGTTTTTT CASSQVQGGGGGGELFF
TRBD1 TRBJ1-5 TRBV10-3 few TGTGCCATTTGGACAGGCGTCCCCAATCAGCCCCAGCATTTT CAIWTGVPNQPQHF
TRBD2 TRBJ2-2 TRBV7-8 few TGTGCCAGCAGCTTCCAGCGGGAGGGCACCGGGGAGCTGTTTTTT CASSFQREGTGELFF
TRBD1 TRBJ2-7 TRBV16 - TGTGCCAGCAGCGGAGAGAGGTCCAGGGGGCCTTTGGAGCAGTACTTC CASSGERSRGPLEQYF
- TRBJ1-5 TRBV20-1 few TGCAGTGCTGGAGTTAGACCTCCCAAGGGCAATCAGCCCCAGCATTTT CSAGVRPPKGNQPQHF
- TRBJ2-7 TRBV19 - TGTGCCAGTAGTAAAGGGGGAGCGGACGAGCAGTACTTC CASSKGGADEQYF
TRBD1 TRBJ1-6 TRBV5-1 few TGCGCCAGCAGGCGGGACAGGGTTGATTCACCCCTCCACTTT CASRRDRVDSPLHF
- TRBJ2-7 TRBV10-3 many TGTGCCATCAGTCAAAGCTACGAGCAGTACTTC CAISQSYEQYF
TRBD1 TRBJ2-1 TRBV5-1 - TGCGCCAGCAGCTCGTACAGGGGTTCCTACAATGAGCAGTTCTTC CASSSYRGSYNEQFF
- TRBJ2-1 TRBV2 - TGTGCCAGCAGTGGTCAGGACAATGAGCAGTTCTTC CASSGQDNEQFF
TRBD2 TRBJ2-3 TRBV23-1 few TGCGCCAGTATGACTAGCGGGAGAGCAGATACGCAGTATTTT CASMTSGRADTQYF
- TRBJ2-1 TRBV12-3/TRBV12-4 - TGTGCCAGCTATCCCCCCCTTGGCGAGCAGTTCTTC CASYPPLGEQFF
TRBD2 TRBJ2-1 TRBV24-1 - TGTGCCACCAGTGATGGTACGACTAGCGGGAGCAGGGGTGAGCAGTTCTTC CATSDGTTSGSRGEQFF
- TRBJ2-1 TRBV14 - TGTGCCAGCAGCCAAGCCAAGGCAGGGGCCAATGAGCAGTTCTTC CASSQAKAGANEQFF
TRBD2 TRBJ2-1 TRBV10-3 - TGTGCCATTAGACTAGCGGATCACCCTTACAATGAGCAGTTCTTC CAIRLADHPYNEQFF
- TRBJ2-4 TRBV20-1 few TGCAGTGTTTACCCCGGGAGCGCAAAAAACATTCAGTACTTC CSVYPGSAKNIQYF
- TRBJ1-1 TRBV12-3/TRBV12-4 - TGTGCCAGCACTGGGCAACCGCCCTTGAACACTGAAGCTTTCTTT CASTGQPPLNTEAFF
TRBD2 TRBJ2-3 TRBV20-1 few TGCAGTGCTAGTAGCCTTGGGGGGGGAACAGATACGCAGTATTTT CSASSLGGGTDTQYF
- TRBJ1-5 TRBV6-5 few TGTGCCAGCAGTTACAGGCCGTATAGCAATCAGCCCCAGCATTTT CASSYRPYSNQPQHF
- TRBJ2-2 TRBV7-7 few TGTGCCGTGGGCAGTCAGAACACCGGGGAGCTGTTTTTT CAVGSQNTGELFF
TRBD2 TRBJ2-3 TRBV29-1 few TGCAGCGCCCTGGGGACACTCGGTGGACTAGCGGGAGGCCCAAGCACAGATACGCAGTATTTT CSALGTLGGLAGGPSTDTQYF
TRBD2 TRBJ2-7 TRBV12-3/TRBV12-4 - TGTGCCAGCAGTACCTTAGCGGGAGGTGGCGAGCAGTACTTC CASSTLAGGGEQYF
- TRBJ1-2 TRBV29-1 few TGCAGCGGATTTACTCTCTATGGCTACACCTTC CSGFTLYGYTF
TRBD2 TRBJ2-1 TRBV14 - TGTGCCAGCAGCCATGCACTAGCGGAGCCCTACAATGAGCAGTTCTTC CASSHALAEPYNEQFF
- TRBJ2-5 TRBV7-7 few TGTGCCAGCAGCTTATCTGGGGGATTAGAGACCCAGTACTTC CASSLSGGLETQYF
- TRBJ1-5 TRBV28 - TGTGCCAGCAGTTACATCAACCTCCCCCAGCATTTT CASSYINLPQHF
- TRBJ1-5 TRBV12-3/TRBV12-4 few TGTGCCAGCAGTTTCGGATCGGGTCAGCCCCAGCATTTT CASSFGSGQPQHF
TRBD2 TRBJ2-3 TRBV6-7 - TGTGCCATCACAAGTCGGGGGAGGGCCCGTAAATCTAGCACAGATACGCAGTATTTT CAITSRGRARKSSTDTQYF
TRBD2 TRBJ2-3 TRBV20-1 few TGCAGTGCTAGCGGGGTGGGGACTAGTTCCACAGATACGCAGTATTTT CSASGVGTSSTDTQYF
TRBD1 TRBJ1-1 TRBV18 few TGTGCCAGCTCATTGGGACAGGGAGCCCTGAACACTGAAGCTTTCTTT CASSLGQGALNTEAFF
- TRBJ1-3 TRBV3-1 - TGTGCCAGCAGCCAAGGAACAGGGCCTACTGGAAACACCATATATTTT CASSQGTGPTGNTIYF
- TRBJ1-3 TRBV4-2 few TGTGCCAGCAGCCCGGGGGACATTGGAAACACCATATATTTT CASSPGDIGNTIYF
- TRBJ2-5 TRBV15 - TGTGCCACCAGCAGAGATTTTTTAGAGACCCAGTACTTC CATSRDFLETQYF
TRBD2 TRBJ2-1 TRBV11-1 few TGTGCCAGCAGCTTACGGACTAGCGGGAGATCATCAACCTACAATGAGCAGTTCTTC CASSLRTSGRSSTYNEQFF
- TRBJ2-7 TRBV5-1 - TGCGCCAGCAGCATAACTAGCTGGAGTATCAACGAGCAGTACTTC CASSITSWSINEQYF
- TRBJ2-3 TRBV18 - TGTGCCAGCTCGCATAACCCGACGACTCACAGGCGCACAGATACGCAGTATTTT CASSHNPTTHRRTDTQYF
- TRBJ2-5 TRBV6-1 few TGTGCCAGCAGCAAATCGGGGCTTCGGGGGACCCAGTACTTC CASSKSGLRGTQYF
- TRBJ2-3 TRBV2 - TGTGCCAGTTGCAGCACAGATACGCAGTATTTT CASCSTDTQYF
- TRBJ2-3 TRBV20-1 - TGCAGTGCTAGAGATGAGGGCCGCAGCGGCACAGATACGCAGTATTTT CSARDEGRSGTDTQYF
- TRBJ2-3 TRBV25-1 few TGTGCCAGCAGTGTATCACCTTCGGGACTGATCCAGGGTACGCAGTATTTT CASSVSPSGLIQGTQYF
- TRBJ2-3 TRBV28 few TGTGCCAGCAGTTTACCGATCCTGGGTCGTACGCAGTATTTT CASSLPILGRTQYF
TRBD1 TRBJ1-5 TRBV19 few TGTGCCAGTAGTTCTCGAGGGACAGGGGGCTCTCGTAATCAGCCCCAGCATTTT CASSSRGTGGSRNQPQHF